These T cell receptor beta chains were read from a single sample in a study of shared clonotypes between healthy human individuals. This table comes from immunoSEQ multiplex PCR, and its TCRdb copy is limited to in-frame clones, with some not included. The sample has about 2.1 million clones; approximately 92% are singletons. Sequencing was done on a sample of naive CD8+ T cells from PBMCs. All receptors come from a man younger than 30 in good health. Some clones in this sample may be carry-over from other donors' samples. The CDR3 runs from the conserved cysteine through the conserved F or W. The D gene is left open where the match is weak. Expanded clones get a size class; other rows say once, few or many, or leave the size out.

V	J	size	D	CDR3	DNA
TRBV5-1	TRBJ2-1	-	TRBD2	CASSLAGGRTHYTSYNEQFF	TGCGCCAGCAGCTTGGCAGGCGGGAGGACCCATTATACGTCTTACAATGAGCAGTTCTTC
TRBV30	TRBJ2-5	-	TRBD2	CAWSSGLAGPSQETQYF	TGTGCCTGGAGTTCGGGACTAGCGGGTCCCAGCCAAGAGACCCAGTACTTC
TRBV11-2	TRBJ2-1	-	-	CASGDNEQFF	TGTGCCAGTGGGGACAATGAGCAGTTCTTC
TRBV7-8	TRBJ2-1	-	-	CASSPLGGGRRRDEQFF	TGTGCCAGCAGCCCTTTAGGGGGCGGGAGGAGAAGAGATGAGCAGTTCTTC
TRBV29-1	TRBJ1-2	-	-	CSVRDGGYTF	TGCAGCGTCAGGGATGGGGGCTACACCTTC
TRBV6-6	TRBJ1-1	-	TRBD1	CASSRGDSSTEAFF	TGTGCCAGCAGTCGGGGGGACAGCTCGACTGAAGCTTTCTTT
TRBV5-6	TRBJ2-2	-	-	CASSPGLYTGELFF	TGTGCCAGCAGCCCCGGGCTTTACACCGGGGAGCTGTTTTTT
TRBV4-1	TRBJ1-1	-	-	CASSQIRTTEAFF	TGCGCCAGCAGCCAGATTCGGACAACTGAAGCTTTCTTT
TRBV7-2	TRBJ2-7	-	TRBD2	CASSLGLAGGIYEQYF	TGTGCCAGCAGCTTAGGACTAGCGGGAGGAATATACGAGCAGTACTTC
TRBV14	TRBJ2-3	once	-	CASSQAGFSVPQADTQYF	TGTGCCAGCAGCCAAGCGGGATTTAGCGTCCCCCAGGCAGATACGCAGTATTTT
TRBV4-2	TRBJ2-1	-	-	CASSQALAGFYNEQFF	TGTGCCAGCAGCCAAGCCCTGGCAGGGTTCTACAATGAGCAGTTCTTC
TRBV29-1	TRBJ2-3	-	-	CSVEEGRSAADTQYF	TGCAGCGTTGAAGAGGGGCGCAGCGCCGCAGATACGCAGTATTTT
TRBV7-9	TRBJ1-1	-	-	CASSLVPNTEAFF	TGTGCCAGCAGCTTAGTGCCGAACACTGAAGCTTTCTTT
TRBV7-9	TRBJ2-1	-	-	CASSLGAGGEQFF	TGTGCCAGCAGCTTAGGGGCCGGGGGTGAGCAGTTCTTC
TRBV27	TRBJ1-1	-	-	CASSHIYGGRDTEAFF	TGTGCCAGCAGTCATATCTACGGGGGTCGTGACACTGAAGCTTTCTTT
TRBV19	TRBJ1-5	-	TRBD1	CASIGTGSNQPQHF	TGTGCCAGTATAGGGACAGGAAGCAATCAGCCCCAGCATTTT
TRBV9	TRBJ2-1	-	TRBD2	CASSLGRNEQFF	TGTGCCAGCAGCCTCGGGAGGAATGAGCAGTTCTTC
TRBV5-1	TRBJ2-3	-	-	CASSYRDVGSTDTQYF	TGCGCCAGCAGCTATAGGGACGTCGGAAGCACAGATACGCAGTATTTT
TRBV19	TRBJ2-1	-	-	CASSIRGSFNEQFF	TGTGCCAGTAGTATTCGGGGTAGCTTCAATGAGCAGTTCTTC
TRBV27	TRBJ1-1	-	-	CASSPERMNTEAFF	TGTGCCAGCAGCCCCGAGCGAATGAACACTGAAGCTTTCTTT
TRBV5-6	TRBJ2-5	-	TRBD2	CASSSGLAEETQYF	TGTGCCAGCAGCTCGGGACTAGCGGAAGAGACCCAGTACTTC
TRBV5-6	TRBJ2-7	-	-	CASSLGVSYEQYF	TGTGCCAGCAGCTTGGGGGTCTCCTACGAGCAGTACTTC
TRBV2	TRBJ2-2	-	TRBD2	CASSEVWREGPVGELFF	TGTGCCAGCAGTGAAGTTTGGCGGGAGGGCCCGGTCGGGGAGCTGTTTTTT
TRBV7-9	TRBJ2-1	once	-	CASSSFNGGSYNEQFF	TGTGCCAGCAGCTCCTTCAACGGGGGCTCCTACAATGAGCAGTTCTTC
TRBV11-2	TRBJ2-1	-	-	CASSLDLGGHEQFF	TGTGCCAGCAGCTTAGATCTGGGGGGGCACGAGCAGTTCTTC
TRBV18	TRBJ2-3	-	-	CASCPTESTDTQYF	TGTGCCAGCTGCCCGACAGAGAGCACAGATACGCAGTATTTT
TRBV28	TRBJ2-2	-	TRBD1	CASRRTGGAGELFF	TGTGCCAGTAGAAGGACAGGGGGCGCCGGGGAGCTGTTTTTT
TRBV7-9	TRBJ2-7	-	-	CASNPSAGDYEQYF	TGTGCCAGCAACCCAAGCGCCGGGGACTACGAGCAGTACTTC
TRBV6-1	TRBJ2-7	-	-	CASSPLAYEQYF	TGTGCCAGCAGTCCCCTCGCGTACGAGCAGTACTTC
TRBV28	TRBJ1-4	-	-	CASRQGWGEKLFF	TGTGCCAGCAGACAGGGCTGGGGTGAAAAACTGTTTTTT
TRBV6-6	TRBJ1-2	-	TRBD1	CASNTMDRQYGYTF	TGTGCCAGCAATACTATGGACAGGCAGTATGGCTACACCTTC
TRBV19	TRBJ1-1	-	-	CASSIFGAWNTEAFF	TGTGCCAGTAGTATATTTGGGGCATGGAACACTGAAGCTTTCTTT
TRBV6-6	TRBJ2-7	-	-	CASSFWRRDDEQYF	TGTGCCAGCAGCTTTTGGCGGAGGGACGACGAGCAGTACTTC
TRBV4-1	TRBJ1-2	-	TRBD1	CASSQETGGVLGGYTF	TGCGCCAGCAGCCAAGAGACAGGGGGAGTATTGGGTGGCTACACCTTC
TRBV14	TRBJ1-2	-	-	CASSPAGYYGYTF	TGTGCCAGCAGCCCGGCGGGATACTATGGCTACACCTTC
TRBV7-9	TRBJ2-7	-	-	CASSIGGYEQYF	TGTGCCAGCAGTATTGGGGGCTACGAGCAGTACTTC
TRBV2	TRBJ2-7	-	TRBD2	CASSGWREALYEQYF	TGTGCCAGCAGTGGGTGGCGGGAGGCCCTCTACGAGCAGTACTTC
TRBV6-1	TRBJ2-3	-	TRBD2	CASSDPVGAGGTDTQYF	TGTGCCAGCAGTGACCCGGTCGGAGCGGGAGGAACAGATACGCAGTATTTT
TRBV27	TRBJ1-1	-	-	CASSLTESTRTEAFF	TGTGCCAGCAGTTTGACGGAATCCACCCGAACTGAAGCTTTCTTT
TRBV28	TRBJ1-5	-	-	CASSLPGRASNQPQHF	TGTGCCAGCAGTTTGCCGGGGAGAGCTAGCAATCAGCCCCAGCATTTT
TRBV7-9	TRBJ2-7	once	-	CASSLIAPSYEQYF	TGTGCCAGCAGCTTAATTGCACCATCCTACGAGCAGTACTTC
TRBV27	TRBJ1-1	-	TRBD1	CASRPTGGATEAFF	TGTGCCAGCAGACCGACAGGGGGCGCGACTGAAGCTTTCTTT
TRBV15	TRBJ1-1	-	TRBD1	CATSRDRRQGTNTEAFF	TGTGCCACCAGCAGAGACCGGCGACAGGGGACGAACACTGAAGCTTTCTTT
TRBV28	TRBJ2-1	-	-	CASSLSLLGDSYNEQFF	TGTGCCAGCAGTTTGTCCCTTTTGGGAGACTCCTACAATGAGCAGTTCTTC
TRBV7-9	TRBJ2-7	-	TRBD2	CASTIVEREVEQYF	TGTGCCAGCACCATAGTGGAACGGGAGGTCGAGCAGTACTTC
TRBV19	TRBJ1-2	-	TRBD1	CASSGWTGELYGYTF	TGTGCCAGTAGTGGTTGGACAGGGGAATTATATGGCTACACCTTC
TRBV4-2	TRBJ2-3	-	TRBD2	CASTSGRAFGGDTQYF	TGTGCCAGCACCTCCGGGAGGGCCTTTGGGGGAGATACGCAGTATTTT
TRBV28	TRBJ1-1	-	-	CASSPDGNTEAFF	TGTGCCAGCAGCCCCGACGGGAACACTGAAGCTTTCTTT
TRBV6-1	TRBJ2-5	-	-	CASSEAYGPPEAQETQYF	TGTGCCAGCAGTGAAGCCTATGGACCGCCCGAGGCCCAAGAGACCCAGTACTTC
TRBV27	TRBJ2-7	-	-	CASRPQGTPYEQYF	TGTGCCAGCAGACCGCAGGGGACTCCCTACGAGCAGTACTTC
TRBV9	TRBJ1-1	-	-	CASSEPRPEAFF	TGTGCCAGCAGCGAACCCCGCCCCGAAGCTTTCTTT
TRBV28	TRBJ1-1	-	TRBD1	CASSPGTGRGNTEAFF	TGTGCCAGCAGCCCCGGGACAGGGAGGGGGAACACTGAAGCTTTCTTT